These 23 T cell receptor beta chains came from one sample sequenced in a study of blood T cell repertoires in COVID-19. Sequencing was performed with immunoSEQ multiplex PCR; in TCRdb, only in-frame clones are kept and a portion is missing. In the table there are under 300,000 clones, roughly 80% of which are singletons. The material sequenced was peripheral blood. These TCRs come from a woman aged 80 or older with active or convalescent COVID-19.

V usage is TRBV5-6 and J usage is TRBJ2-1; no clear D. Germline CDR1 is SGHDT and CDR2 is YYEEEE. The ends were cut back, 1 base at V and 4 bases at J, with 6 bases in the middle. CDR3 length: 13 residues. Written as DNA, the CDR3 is TGTGCCAGCAGCTTGACGGAGTACAATGAGCAGTTCTTC. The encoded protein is CASSLTEYNEQFF.

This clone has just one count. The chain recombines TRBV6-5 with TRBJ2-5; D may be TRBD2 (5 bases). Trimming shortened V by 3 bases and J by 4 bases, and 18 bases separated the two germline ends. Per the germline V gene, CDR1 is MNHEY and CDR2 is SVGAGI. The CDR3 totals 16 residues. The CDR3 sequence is CASSYTPDSGLETQYF. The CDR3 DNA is TGTGCCAGCAGTTATACACCGGACTCGGGCCTAGAGACCCAGTACTTC.

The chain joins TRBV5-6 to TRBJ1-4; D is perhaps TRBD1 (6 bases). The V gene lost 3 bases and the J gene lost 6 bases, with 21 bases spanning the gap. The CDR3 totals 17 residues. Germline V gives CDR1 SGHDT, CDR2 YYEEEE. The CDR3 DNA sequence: TGTGCCAGCAGCTCGGGTTGGACAGATCGCAGTTATGAAAAACTGTTTTTT. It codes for CASSSGWTDRSYEKLFF. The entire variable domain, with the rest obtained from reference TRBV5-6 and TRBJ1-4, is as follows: DAGVTQSPTHLIKTRGQQVTLRCSPKSGHDTVSWYQQALGQGPQFIFQYYEEEERQRGNFPDRFSGHQFPNYSSELNVNALLLGDSALYLCASSSGWTDRSYEKLFFGSGTQLSVL.

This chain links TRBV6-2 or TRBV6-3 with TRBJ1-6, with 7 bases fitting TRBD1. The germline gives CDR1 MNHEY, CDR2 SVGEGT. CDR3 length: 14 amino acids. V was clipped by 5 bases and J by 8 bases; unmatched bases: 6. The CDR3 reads CASSQTGPDSPLHF. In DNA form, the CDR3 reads TGTGCCAGCAGTCAGACAGGGCCCGATTCACCCCTCCACTTT.

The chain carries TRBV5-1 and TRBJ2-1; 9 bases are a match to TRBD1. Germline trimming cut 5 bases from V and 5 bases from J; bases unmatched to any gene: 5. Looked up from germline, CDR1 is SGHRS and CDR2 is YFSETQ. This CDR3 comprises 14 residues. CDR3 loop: CASSRDRVNNEQFF. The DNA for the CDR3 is TGCGCCAGCAGTCGGGACAGGGTAAACAATGAGCAGTTCTTC.

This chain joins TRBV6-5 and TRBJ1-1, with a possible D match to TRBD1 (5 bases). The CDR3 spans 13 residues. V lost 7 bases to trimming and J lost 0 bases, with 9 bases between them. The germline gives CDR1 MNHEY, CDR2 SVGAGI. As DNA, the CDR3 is TGTGCCAGCATCCAGGGTTTGAACACTGAAGCTTTCTTT. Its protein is CASIQGLNTEAFF.

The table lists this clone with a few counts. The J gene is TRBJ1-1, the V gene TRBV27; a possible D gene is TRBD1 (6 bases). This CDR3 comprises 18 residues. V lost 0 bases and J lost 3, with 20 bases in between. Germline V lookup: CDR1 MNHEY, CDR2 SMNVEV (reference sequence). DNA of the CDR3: TGTGCCAGCAGTTTATCAGTCAGGGGCAACCCGAGGGACACTGAAGCTTTCTTT. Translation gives CASSLSVRGNPRDTEAFF.

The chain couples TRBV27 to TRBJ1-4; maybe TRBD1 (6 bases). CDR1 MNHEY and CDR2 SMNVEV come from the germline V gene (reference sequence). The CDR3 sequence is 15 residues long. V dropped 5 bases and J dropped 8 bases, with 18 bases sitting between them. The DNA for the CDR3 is TGTGCCAGCAGTCTCTACAGGGCAGGGTTAGAAAAACTGTTTTTT. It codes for CASSLYRAGLEKLFF. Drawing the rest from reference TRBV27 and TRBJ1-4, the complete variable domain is EAQVTQNPRYLITVTGKKLTVTCSQNMNHEYMSWYRQDPGLGLRQIYYSMNVEVTDKGDVPEGYKVSRKEKRNFPLILESPSPNQTSLYFCASSLYRAGLEKLFFGSGTQLSVL.

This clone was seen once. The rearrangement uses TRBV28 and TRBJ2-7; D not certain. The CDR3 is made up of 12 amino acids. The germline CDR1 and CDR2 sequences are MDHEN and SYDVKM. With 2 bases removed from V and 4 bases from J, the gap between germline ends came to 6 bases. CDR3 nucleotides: TGTGCCAGCAGTTTACAGGTATACGAGCAGTACTTC. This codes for CASSLQVYEQYF.

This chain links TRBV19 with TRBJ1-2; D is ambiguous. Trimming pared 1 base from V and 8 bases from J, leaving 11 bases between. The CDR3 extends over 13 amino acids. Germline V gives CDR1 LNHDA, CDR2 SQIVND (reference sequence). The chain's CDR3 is CASSIVTDFGYTF. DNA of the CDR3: TGTGCCAGTAGTATAGTCACCGACTTCGGCTACACCTTC.

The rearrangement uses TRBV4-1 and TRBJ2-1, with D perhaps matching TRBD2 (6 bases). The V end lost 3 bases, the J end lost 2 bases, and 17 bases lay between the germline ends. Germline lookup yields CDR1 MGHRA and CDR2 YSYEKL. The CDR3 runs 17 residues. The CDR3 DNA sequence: TGCGCCAGCAGCCACCGGGGGACCCTCCCCCCCTACAATGAGCAGTTCTTC. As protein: CASSHRGTLPPYNEQFF.

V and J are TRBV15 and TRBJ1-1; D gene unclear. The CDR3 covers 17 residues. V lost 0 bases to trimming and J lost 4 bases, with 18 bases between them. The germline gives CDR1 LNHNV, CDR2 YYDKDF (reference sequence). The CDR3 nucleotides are TGTGCCACCAGCAGAGACCCCGTGCGGTCTTTAGGCACTGAAGCTTTCTTT. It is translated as CATSRDPVRSLGTEAFF.

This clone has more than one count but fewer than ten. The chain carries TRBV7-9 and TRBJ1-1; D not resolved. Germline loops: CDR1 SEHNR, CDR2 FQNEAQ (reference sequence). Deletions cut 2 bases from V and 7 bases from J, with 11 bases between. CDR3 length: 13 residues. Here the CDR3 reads CASSLIQSGEAFF. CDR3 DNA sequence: TGTGCCAGCAGCTTAATTCAGTCGGGTGAAGCTTTCTTT.

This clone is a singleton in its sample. This chain's CDR3 is CASSPQSRLAGGGNEQFF. The CDR3 nucleotides are TGTGCCAGCTCACCACAGTCCCGGCTAGCGGGGGGAGGGAATGAGCAGTTCTTC. The V call is TRBV18, the J call TRBJ2-1, with 11 positions matching TRBD2. The CDR3 length is 18 residues. CDR1 is KGHSH, CDR2 LQKENI, per germline. The V gene end was trimmed by 1 base and the J gene end by 7 bases; junction bases not matched to a gene: 12.

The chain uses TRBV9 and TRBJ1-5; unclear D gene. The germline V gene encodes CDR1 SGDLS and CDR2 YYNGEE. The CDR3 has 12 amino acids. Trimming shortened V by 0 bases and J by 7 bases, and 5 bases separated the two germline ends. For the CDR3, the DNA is TGTGCCAGCAGCGTAGATGGCCAGCCCCAGCATTTT. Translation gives CASSVDGQPQHF.

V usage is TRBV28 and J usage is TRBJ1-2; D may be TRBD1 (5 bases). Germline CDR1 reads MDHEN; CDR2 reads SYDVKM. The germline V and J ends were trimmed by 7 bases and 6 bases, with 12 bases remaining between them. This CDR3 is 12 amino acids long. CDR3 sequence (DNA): TGTGCCAGCACCGGGACTACGGATGGCTACACCTTC. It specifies CASTGTTDGYTF.

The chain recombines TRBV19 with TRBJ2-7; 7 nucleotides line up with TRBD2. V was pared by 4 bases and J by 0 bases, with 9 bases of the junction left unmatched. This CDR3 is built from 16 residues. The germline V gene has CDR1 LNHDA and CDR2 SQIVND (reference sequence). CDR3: CASSTSQAGPSYEQYF. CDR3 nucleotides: TGTGCCAGTAGTACCTCCCAAGCGGGACCCTCCTACGAGCAGTACTTC.

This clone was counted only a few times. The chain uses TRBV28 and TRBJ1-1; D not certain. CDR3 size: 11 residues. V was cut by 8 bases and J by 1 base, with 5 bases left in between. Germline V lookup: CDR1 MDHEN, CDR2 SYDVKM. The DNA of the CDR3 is TGTGCCAGCGGTAGGAACACTGAAGCTTTCTTT. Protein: CASGRNTEAFF.

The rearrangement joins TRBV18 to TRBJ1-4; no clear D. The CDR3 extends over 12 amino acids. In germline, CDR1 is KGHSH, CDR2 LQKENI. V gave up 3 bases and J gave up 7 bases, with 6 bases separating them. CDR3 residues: CASSPGGEKLFF. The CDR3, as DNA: TGTGCCAGCTCACCCGGAGGTGAAAAACTGTTTTTT.

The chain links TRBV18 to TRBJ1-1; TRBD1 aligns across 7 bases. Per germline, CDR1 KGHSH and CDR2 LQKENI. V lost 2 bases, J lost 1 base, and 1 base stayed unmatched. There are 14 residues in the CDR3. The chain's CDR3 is CASSPGTANTEAFF. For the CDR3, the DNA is TGTGCCAGCTCACCAGGGACAGCGAACACTGAAGCTTTCTTT.

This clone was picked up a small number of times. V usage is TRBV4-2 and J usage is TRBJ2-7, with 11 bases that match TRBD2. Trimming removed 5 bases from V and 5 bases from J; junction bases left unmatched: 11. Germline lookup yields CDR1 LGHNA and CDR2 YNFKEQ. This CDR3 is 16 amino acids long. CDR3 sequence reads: CASSKAELAGVNEQYF. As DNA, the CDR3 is TGTGCCAGCAGCAAAGCGGAACTAGCGGGAGTAAACGAGCAGTACTTC.

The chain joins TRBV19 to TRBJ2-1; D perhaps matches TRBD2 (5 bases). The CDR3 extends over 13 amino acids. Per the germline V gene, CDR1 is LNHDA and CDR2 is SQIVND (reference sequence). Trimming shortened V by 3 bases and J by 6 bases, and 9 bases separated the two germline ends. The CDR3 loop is CASSIGSVNEQFF. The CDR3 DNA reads TGTGCCAGTAGTATCGGTAGCGTCAATGAGCAGTTCTTC.

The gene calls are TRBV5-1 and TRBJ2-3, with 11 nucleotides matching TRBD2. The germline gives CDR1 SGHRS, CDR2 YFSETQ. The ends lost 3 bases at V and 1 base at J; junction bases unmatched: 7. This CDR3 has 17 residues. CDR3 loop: CASSSPGTSGRTDTQYF. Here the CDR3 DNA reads TGCGCCAGCAGCTCCCCCGGGACTAGCGGACGCACAGATACGCAGTATTTT.